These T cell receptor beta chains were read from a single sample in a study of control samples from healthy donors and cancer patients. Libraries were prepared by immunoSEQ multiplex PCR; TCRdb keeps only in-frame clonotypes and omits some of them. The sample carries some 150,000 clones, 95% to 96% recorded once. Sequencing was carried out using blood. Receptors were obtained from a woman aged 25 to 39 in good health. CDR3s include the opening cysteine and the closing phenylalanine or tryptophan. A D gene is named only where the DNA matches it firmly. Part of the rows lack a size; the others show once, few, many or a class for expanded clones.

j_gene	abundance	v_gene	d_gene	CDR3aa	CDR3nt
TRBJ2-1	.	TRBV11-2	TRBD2	CASSSTSGFYNEQFF	TGTGCCAGCAGCAGCACTAGCGGATTCTACAATGAGCAGTTCTTC
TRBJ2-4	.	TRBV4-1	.	CASSQPGENIQYF	TGCGCCAGCAGCCAGCCGGGAGAAAACATTCAGTACTTC
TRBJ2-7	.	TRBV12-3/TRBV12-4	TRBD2	CASARGGPYEQYF	TGTGCCAGCGCTCGGGGGGGTCCCTACGAGCAGTACTTC
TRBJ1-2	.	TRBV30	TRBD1	CAWTRDRGNYGYTF	TGTGCCTGGACCAGGGACAGGGGAAACTATGGCTACACCTTC
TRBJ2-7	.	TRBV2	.	CASSEGYYEQYF	TGTGCCAGCAGTGAAGGATACTACGAGCAGTACTTC
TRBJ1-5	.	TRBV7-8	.	CASTPGASNQPQHF	TGTGCCAGCACCCCGGGGGCTAGCAATCAGCCCCAGCATTTT
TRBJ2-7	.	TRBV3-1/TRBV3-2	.	CASSQDWRSSYEQYF	TGTGCCAGCAGCCAAGATTGGCGGAGCTCCTACGAGCAGTACTTC
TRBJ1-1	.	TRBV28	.	CASSSLLGGMNTEAFF	TGTGCCAGCAGTTCATTACTAGGGGGAATGAACACTGAAGCTTTCTTT
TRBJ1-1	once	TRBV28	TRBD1	CASSLNDRGAFF	TGTGCCAGCAGTTTAAATGACAGGGGAGCTTTCTTT
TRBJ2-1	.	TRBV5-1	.	CASSRAGSYNEQFF	TGCGCCAGCAGTAGGGCGGGGTCCTACAATGAGCAGTTCTTC
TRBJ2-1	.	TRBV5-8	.	CASILQGDSYNEQFF	TGTGCCAGCATCCTACAGGGAGATTCCTACAATGAGCAGTTCTTC
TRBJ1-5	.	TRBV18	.	CASSSSPTSQPQHF	TGTGCCAGCTCATCGTCCCCGACTTCACAGCCCCAGCATTTT
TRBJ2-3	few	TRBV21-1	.	CASVTSCRQYF	TGTGCCAGCGTGACTAGCTGTCGGCAGTATTTT
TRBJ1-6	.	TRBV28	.	CASSLVGGGTPLHF	TGTGCCAGCAGTTTAGTGGGAGGGGGGACACCCCTCCACTTT
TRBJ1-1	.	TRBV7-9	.	CASSSQGTGNTEAFF	TGTGCCAGCAGTTCTCAGGGTACGGGGAACACTGAAGCTTTCTTT
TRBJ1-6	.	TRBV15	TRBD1	CATENLQGQAWPYNSPLHF	TGTGCCACCGAGAATTTGCAGGGACAGGCCTGGCCTTATAATTCACCCCTCCACTTT
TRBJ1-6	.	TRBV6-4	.	CASRAGTHNSPLHF	TGTGCCAGCAGGGCCGGGACTCATAATTCACCCCTCCACTTT
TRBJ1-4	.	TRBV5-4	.	CATAGGATNEKLFF	TGTGCCACCGCCGGGGGAGCAACTAATGAAAAACTGTTTTTT
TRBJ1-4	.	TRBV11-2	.	CASSSIGVWEKLFF	TGTGCCAGCAGCTCCATTGGGGTATGGGAAAAACTGTTTTTT
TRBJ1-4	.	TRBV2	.	CATCSREDEKLFF	TGTGCCACATGTAGCAGGGAAGATGAAAAACTGTTTTTT
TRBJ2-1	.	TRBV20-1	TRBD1	CSASRDREQFF	TGCAGTGCTAGCCGGGACAGGGAGCAGTTCTTC
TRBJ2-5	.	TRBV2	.	CASSVGSVQETQYF	TGTGCCAGCAGTGTCGGGTCGGTCCAAGAGACCCAGTACTTC
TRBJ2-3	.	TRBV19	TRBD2	CASSSFSGRALRGTDTQYF	TGTGCCAGTAGTTCTTTCAGCGGGAGGGCCCTGCGGGGCACAGATACGCAGTATTTT
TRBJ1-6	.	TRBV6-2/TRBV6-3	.	CASSNDSPLHF	TGTGCCAGCAGTAATGATTCACCCCTCCACTTT
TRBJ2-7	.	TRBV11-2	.	CASSLEGSPGSEQYF	TGTGCCAGCAGCTTAGAGGGCTCCCCGGGGAGCGAGCAGTACTTC
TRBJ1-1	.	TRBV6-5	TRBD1	CASSYSRTGGTEAFF	TGTGCCAGCAGTTACTCGAGGACAGGGGGCACTGAAGCTTTCTTT
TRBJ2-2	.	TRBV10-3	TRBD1	CAIRGQYTGELFF	TGTGCCATCAGGGGACAGTACACCGGGGAGCTGTTTTTT
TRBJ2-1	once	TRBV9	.	CASSVRGDKDNEQFF	TGTGCCAGCAGCGTAAGGGGGGATAAAGATAATGAGCAGTTCTTC
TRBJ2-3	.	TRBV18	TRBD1	CASRPLGDRWESKNRIGTDTQYF	TGTGCCAGCCGTCCCTTGGGGGACAGATGGGAATCCAAGAATCGGATCGGCACAGATACGCAGTATTTT
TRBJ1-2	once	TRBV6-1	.	CASSEDRERGLYGYTF	TGTGCCAGCAGTGAAGATCGGGAACGGGGACTATATGGCTACACCTTC
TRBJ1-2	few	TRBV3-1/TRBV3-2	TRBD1	CASSQDRTGRYYGYTF	TGTGCCAGCAGCCAAGATAGGACAGGGCGGTACTATGGCTACACCTTC
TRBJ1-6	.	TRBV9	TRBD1	CASSVRQGNSPLHF	TGTGCCAGCAGCGTACGACAGGGTAATTCACCCCTCCACTTT
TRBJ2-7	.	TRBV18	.	CASSPSTGQDEQYF	TGTGCCAGCTCACCTTCCACGGGGCAAGACGAGCAGTACTTC
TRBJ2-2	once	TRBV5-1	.	CASSLGGAGGELFF	TGCGCCAGCAGCTTGGGTGGGGCCGGCGGGGAGCTGTTTTTT
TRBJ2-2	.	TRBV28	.	CASSLHPGANTGELFF	TGTGCCAGCAGTTTACACCCAGGGGCTAACACCGGGGAGCTGTTTTTT
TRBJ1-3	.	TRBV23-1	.	CASNSDRRLGNTIYF	TGCGCCAGCAACTCCGACAGAAGACTGGGAAACACCATATATTTT
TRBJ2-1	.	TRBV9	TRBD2	CASSVGLSGASYNEQFF	TGTGCCAGCAGCGTGGGTTTAAGCGGGGCCTCCTACAATGAGCAGTTCTTC
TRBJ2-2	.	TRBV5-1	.	CASSFPRVDGELFF	TGCGCCAGCAGCTTTCCCAGGGTCGACGGGGAGCTGTTTTTT
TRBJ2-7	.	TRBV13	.	CASRGGGSYEQYF	TGTGCCAGCAGGGGGGGAGGCTCCTACGAGCAGTACTTC
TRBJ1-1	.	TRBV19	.	CASSIPGDTEAFF	TGTGCCAGTAGTATCCCAGGGGACACTGAAGCTTTCTTT
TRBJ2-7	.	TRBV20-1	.	CSAVEGYEQYF	TGCAGTGCTGTGGAGGGGTACGAGCAGTACTTC
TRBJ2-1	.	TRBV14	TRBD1	CASSQIRGRRGEQFF	TGTGCCAGCAGCCAGATTAGGGGGCGAAGGGGTGAGCAGTTCTTC
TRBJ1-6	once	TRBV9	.	CASRDDGGSYNSPLHF	TGTGCCAGCAGAGATGACGGTGGCTCCTATAATTCACCCCTCCACTTT